This T cell receptor beta chain was captured in a study of shared clonotypes between healthy human individuals. In the study overall: Contributing individuals were two females and a few males aged 18 to 49.

Every subset's genomic DNA went evenly onto several immunoSEQ plates. Measured with immunoSEQ multiplex PCR; TCRdb has only the in-frame clones, and not every one. The data show over a million clones, 75% to 80% seen once. Donors comprised healthy HIV-negative adults lacking recent acute infections or vaccinations. The CDR3 contains 12 residues. Germline V lookup: CDR1 MNHEY, CDR2 SVGAGI. Trimming removed 10 bases from V and 2 bases from J, with 10 bases in between. The genes are TRBV6-5 and TRBJ2-3; D gene unclear. The sequence was collected from a man between 18 and 29 years old in good health. Some clones in this sample may be carry-over from other donors' samples. The sequenced sample consisted of memory CD4+ T cells from PBMCs. The subset: CD45RA-negative fraction. DNA of the CDR3: TGTGCCACCTCGACTCCCACAGATACGCAGTATTTT. Translated, it gives CATSTPTDTQYF.